This entry is about one T cell receptor (beta chain). Its antigen is as yet unknown. This sample's treatment: some 20 received Ad26.COV2.S at low or high dose, single or two shots; 5 received placebo; per-sample allocation not given. Collection of samples fell on day 63 after the first vaccine or placebo injection. An Ad26 vector expressing Wuhan-strain SARS-CoV-2 spike constituted the vaccine. The data belong to a study of Ad26.COV2.S vaccination and SARS-CoV-2 variants. General study findings and limits: Those who received vaccine or placebo ended up with similar non-spike TCR breadth. A substantial breadth of spike-specific CD8+ and CD4+ T cell responses after vaccination has been reported.

Using immunoSEQ multiplex PCR, the repertoire was profiled, and TCRdb retains in-frame clones only, with some absent. The table lists some 250,000 clones, 85% to 90% of them singletons. The CDR3 consists of 17 residues. The germline gives CDR1 LGHNA, CDR2 YSLEER. V lost 3 bases, J lost 0 bases, and 5 bases stayed unmatched. The chain uses TRBV4-3 and TRBJ2-6, with 7 bases fitting TRBD1. The specimen was peripheral blood, collected in a trial of Ad26.COV2.S vaccine versus placebo. This TCR was sampled from a person aged 18 to 65 who received the Ad26.COV2.S COVID-19 vaccine or a placebo. The CDR3 DNA reads as TGCGCCAGCAGCCAGGGACAGACCAACTCTGGGGCCAACGTCCTGACTTTC. Translating it yields CASSQGQTNSGANVLTF.